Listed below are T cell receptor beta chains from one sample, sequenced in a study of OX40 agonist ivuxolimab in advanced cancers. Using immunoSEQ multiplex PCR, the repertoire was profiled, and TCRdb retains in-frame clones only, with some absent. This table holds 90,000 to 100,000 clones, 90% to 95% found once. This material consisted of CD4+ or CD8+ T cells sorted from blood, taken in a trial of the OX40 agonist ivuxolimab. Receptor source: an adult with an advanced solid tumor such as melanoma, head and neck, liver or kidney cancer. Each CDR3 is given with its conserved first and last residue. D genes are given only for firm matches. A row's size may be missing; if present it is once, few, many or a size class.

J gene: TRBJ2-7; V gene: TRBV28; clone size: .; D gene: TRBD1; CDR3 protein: CASSFPLGTGTHEQYF; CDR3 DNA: TGTGCCAGCAGTTTTCCGCTCGGGACAGGGACTCACGAGCAGTACTTC
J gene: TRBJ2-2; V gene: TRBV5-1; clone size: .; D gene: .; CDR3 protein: CASSTQTGTTGELFF; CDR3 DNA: TGCGCCAGCAGCACCCAGACAGGCACCACCGGGGAGCTGTTTTTT
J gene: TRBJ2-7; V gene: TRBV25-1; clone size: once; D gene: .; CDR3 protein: CASSESVQASYEQYF; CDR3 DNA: TGTGCCAGCAGTGAATCGGTGCAGGCCTCCTACGAGCAGTACTTC
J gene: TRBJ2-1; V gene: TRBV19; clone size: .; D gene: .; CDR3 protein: CASSIQDRVTEQFF; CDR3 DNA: TGTGCCAGTAGTATACAGGATCGAGTCACTGAGCAGTTCTTC
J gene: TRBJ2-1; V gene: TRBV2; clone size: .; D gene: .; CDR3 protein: CASTPFRGELNEQFF; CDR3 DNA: TGTGCCAGCACCCCCTTCAGAGGGGAACTCAATGAGCAGTTCTTC
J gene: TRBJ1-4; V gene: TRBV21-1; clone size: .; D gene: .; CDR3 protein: CASSGNPRSEKLFF; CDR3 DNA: TGTGCCAGCAGTGGCAACCCGAGAAGTGAAAAACTGTTTTTT
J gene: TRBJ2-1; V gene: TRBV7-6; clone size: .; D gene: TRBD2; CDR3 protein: CASSPQALTSGRANEQFF; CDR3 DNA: TGTGCCAGCAGCCCTCAAGCCCTGACTAGCGGGAGGGCGAATGAGCAGTTCTTC
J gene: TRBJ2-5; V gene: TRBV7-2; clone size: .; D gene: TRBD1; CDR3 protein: CASSTRQGETQYF; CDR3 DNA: TGTGCCAGCAGCACCCGACAGGGAGAGACCCAGTACTTC
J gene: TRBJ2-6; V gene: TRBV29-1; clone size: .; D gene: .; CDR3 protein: CSVSVSGANVLTF; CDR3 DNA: TGCAGCGTATCCGTCTCTGGGGCCAACGTCCTGACTTTC
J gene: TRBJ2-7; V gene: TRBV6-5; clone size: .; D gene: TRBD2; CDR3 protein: CASIAGGNSYEQYF; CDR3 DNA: TGTGCCAGCATCGCCGGGGGGAACTCCTACGAGCAGTACTTC
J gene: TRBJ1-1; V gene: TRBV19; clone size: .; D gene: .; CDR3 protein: CASMARGGTEAFF; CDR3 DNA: TGTGCCAGTATGGCCCGCGGCGGCACTGAAGCTTTCTTT
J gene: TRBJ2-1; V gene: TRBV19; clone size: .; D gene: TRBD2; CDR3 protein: CASRRTSGFVNEQFF; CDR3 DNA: TGTGCCAGTAGGAGGACTAGCGGGTTCGTCAATGAGCAGTTCTTC
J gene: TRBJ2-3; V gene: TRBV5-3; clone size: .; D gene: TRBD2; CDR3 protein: CARSLVRAGVRCRTDTQYF; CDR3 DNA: TGTGCCAGAAGCTTGGTCCGAGCGGGAGTCCGGTGCCGCACAGATACGCAGTATTTT
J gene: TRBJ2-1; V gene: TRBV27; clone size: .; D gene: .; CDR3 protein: CASTRQLGLEQFF; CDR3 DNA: TGTGCCAGCACCCGCCAATTAGGACTTGAGCAGTTCTTC
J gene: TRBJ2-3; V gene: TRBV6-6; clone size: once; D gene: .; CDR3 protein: CASSGRTDTQYF; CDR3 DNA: TGTGCCAGTAGCGGACGCACAGATACGCAGTATTTT
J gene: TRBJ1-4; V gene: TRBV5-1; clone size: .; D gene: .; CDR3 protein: CASSLARGEKLFF; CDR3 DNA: TGCGCCAGCAGCTTGGCCAGGGGAGAAAAACTGTTTTTT
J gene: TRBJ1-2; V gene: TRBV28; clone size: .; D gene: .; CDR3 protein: CASSLPGWLSYGYTF; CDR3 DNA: TGTGCCAGCAGTTTACCAGGGTGGCTAAGCTATGGCTACACCTTC
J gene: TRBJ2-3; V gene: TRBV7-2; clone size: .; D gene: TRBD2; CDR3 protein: CASSPPGAGGLSDTQYF; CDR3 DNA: TGTGCCAGCAGCCCTCCCGGAGCGGGAGGGCTCTCAGATACGCAGTATTTT
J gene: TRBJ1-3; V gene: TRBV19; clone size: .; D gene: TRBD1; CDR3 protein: CASSLPQGASGNTIYF; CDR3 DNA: TGTGCCAGTAGTTTACCACAGGGGGCCTCTGGAAACACCATATATTTT
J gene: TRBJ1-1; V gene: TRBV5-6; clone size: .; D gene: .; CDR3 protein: CASSFQGMPNTEAFF; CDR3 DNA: TGTGCCAGCAGCTTTCAGGGGATGCCGAACACTGAAGCTTTCTTT
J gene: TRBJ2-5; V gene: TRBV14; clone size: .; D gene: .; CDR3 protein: CASSQGRDSETQYF; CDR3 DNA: TGTGCCAGCAGCCAAGGACGGGATAGCGAGACCCAGTACTTC
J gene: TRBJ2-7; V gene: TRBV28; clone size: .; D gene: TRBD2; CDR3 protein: CASRRSGRAHEQYF; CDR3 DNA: TGTGCCAGCAGGCGCAGCGGGAGGGCCCACGAGCAGTACTTC
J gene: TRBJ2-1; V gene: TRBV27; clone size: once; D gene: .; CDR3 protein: CASSKDSLRNEQFF; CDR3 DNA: TGTGCCAGCAGTAAAGACTCCCTACGGAATGAGCAGTTCTTC
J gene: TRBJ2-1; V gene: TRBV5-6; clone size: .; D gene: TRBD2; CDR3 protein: CASSLHSGRFIEQFF; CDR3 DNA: TGTGCCAGCAGCCTTCATAGCGGGAGGTTTATTGAGCAGTTCTTC
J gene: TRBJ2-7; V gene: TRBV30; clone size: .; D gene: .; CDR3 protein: CAWKRDANIQYF; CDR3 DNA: TGTGCCTGGAAGAGGGACGCGAACATACAGTACTTC
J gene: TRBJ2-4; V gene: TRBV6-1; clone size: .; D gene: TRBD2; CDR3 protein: CASSDLPGGLRDIQYF; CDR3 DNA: TGTGCCAGCAGTGACCTGCCGGGGGGGCTCAGGGACATTCAGTACTTC
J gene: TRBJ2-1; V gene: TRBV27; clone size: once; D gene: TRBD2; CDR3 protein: CASSFLAGRPNEQFF; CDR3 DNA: TGTGCCAGCAGTTTTTTAGCGGGACGCCCCAATGAGCAGTTCTTC
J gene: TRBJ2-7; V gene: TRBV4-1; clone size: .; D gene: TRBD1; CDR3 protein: CASSHGTGDGNEQYF; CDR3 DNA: TGCGCCAGCAGCCACGGGACAGGGGACGGCAACGAGCAGTACTTC
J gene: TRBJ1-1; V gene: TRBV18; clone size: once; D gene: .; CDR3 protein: CASSPADLNTEAFF; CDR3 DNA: TGTGCCAGCTCACCGGCAGACCTGAACACTGAAGCTTTCTTT
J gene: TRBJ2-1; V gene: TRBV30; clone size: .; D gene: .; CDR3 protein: CAWSAQPYNEQFF; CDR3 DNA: TGTGCCTGGAGTGCCCAGCCTTACAATGAGCAGTTCTTC
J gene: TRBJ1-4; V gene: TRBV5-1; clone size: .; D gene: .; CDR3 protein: CASSPGDTRGPAKGLFF; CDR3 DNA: TGCGCCAGCAGCCCTGGTGACACCCGAGGACCGGCGAAAGGGCTGTTTTTT
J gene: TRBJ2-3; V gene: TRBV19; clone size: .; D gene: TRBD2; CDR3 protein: CASRDLAGGISDTQYF; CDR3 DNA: TGTGCCAGTAGGGATTTGGCGGGAGGGATTTCCGATACGCAGTATTTT
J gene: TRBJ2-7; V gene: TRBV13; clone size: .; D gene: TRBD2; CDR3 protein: CASSSGLVIYEQYF; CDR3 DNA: TGTGCCAGCAGCTCAGGACTAGTAATCTACGAGCAGTACTTC
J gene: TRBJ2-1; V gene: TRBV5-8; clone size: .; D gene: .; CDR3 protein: CASSLRRLWRDNEQFF; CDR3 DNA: TGTGCCAGCAGCTTGAGGAGGCTATGGAGGGACAATGAGCAGTTCTTC
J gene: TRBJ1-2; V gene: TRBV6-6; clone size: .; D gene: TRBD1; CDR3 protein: CASSYQGGTGLNGYTF; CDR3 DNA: TGTGCCAGCAGTTACCAGGGGGGGACAGGTCTCAATGGCTACACCTTC
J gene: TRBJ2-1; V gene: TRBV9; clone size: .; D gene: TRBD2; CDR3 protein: CASSVTSEYYNEQFF; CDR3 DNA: TGTGCCAGCAGCGTTACTAGCGAGTACTACAATGAGCAGTTCTTC
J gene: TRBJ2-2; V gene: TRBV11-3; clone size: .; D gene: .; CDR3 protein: CASSKGPGGWELFF; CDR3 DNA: TGTGCCAGCAGCAAGGGGCCAGGCGGCTGGGAGCTGTTTTTT
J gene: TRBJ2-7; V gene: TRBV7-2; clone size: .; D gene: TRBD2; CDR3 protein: CASSLHGTSGTYEQYF; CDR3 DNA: TGTGCCAGCAGCTTACACGGGACTAGCGGGACCTACGAGCAGTACTTC